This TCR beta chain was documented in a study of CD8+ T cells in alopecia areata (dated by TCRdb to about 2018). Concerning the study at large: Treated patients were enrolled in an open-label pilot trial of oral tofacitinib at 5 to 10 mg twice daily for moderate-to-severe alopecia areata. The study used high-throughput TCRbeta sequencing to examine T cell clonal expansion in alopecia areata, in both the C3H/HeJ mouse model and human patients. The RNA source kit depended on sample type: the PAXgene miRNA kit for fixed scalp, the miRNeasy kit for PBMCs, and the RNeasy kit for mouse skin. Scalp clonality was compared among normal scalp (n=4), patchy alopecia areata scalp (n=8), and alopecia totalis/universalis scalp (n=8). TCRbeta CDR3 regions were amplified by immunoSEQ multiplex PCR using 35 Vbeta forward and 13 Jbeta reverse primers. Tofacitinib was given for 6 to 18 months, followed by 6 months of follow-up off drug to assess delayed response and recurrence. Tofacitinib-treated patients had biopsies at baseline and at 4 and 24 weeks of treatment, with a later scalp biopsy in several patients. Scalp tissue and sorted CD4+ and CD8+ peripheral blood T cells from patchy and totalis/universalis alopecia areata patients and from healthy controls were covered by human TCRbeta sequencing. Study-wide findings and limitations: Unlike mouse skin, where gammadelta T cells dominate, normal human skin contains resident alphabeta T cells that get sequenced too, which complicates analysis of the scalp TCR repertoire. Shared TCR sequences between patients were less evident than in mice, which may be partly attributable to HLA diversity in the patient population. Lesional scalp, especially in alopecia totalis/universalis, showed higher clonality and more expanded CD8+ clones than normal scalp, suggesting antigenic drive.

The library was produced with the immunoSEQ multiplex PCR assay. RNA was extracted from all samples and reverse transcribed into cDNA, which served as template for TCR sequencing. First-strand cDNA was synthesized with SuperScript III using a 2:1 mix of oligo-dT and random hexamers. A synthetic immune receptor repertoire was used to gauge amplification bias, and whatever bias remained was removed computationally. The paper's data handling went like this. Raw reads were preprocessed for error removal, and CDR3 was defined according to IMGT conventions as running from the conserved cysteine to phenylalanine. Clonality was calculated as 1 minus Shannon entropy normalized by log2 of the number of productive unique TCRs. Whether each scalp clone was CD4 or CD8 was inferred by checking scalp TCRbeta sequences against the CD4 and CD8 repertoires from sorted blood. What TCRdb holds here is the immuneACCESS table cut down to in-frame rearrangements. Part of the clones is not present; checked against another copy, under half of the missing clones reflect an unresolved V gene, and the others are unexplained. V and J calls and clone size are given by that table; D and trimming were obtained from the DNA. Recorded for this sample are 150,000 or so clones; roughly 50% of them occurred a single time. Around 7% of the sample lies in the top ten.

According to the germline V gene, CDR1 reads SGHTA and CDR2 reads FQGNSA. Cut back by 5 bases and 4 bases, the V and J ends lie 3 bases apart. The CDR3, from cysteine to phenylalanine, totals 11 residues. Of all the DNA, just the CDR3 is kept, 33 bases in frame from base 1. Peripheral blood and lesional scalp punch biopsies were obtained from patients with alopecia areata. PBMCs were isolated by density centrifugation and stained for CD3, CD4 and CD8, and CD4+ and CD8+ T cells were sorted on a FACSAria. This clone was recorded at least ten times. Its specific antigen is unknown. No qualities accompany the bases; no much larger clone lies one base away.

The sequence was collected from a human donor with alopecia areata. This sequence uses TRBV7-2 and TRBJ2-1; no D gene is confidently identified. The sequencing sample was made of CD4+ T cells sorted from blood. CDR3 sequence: CASSPYNEQFF. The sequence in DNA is TGTGCCAGCAGCCCGTACAATGAGCAGTTCTTC.